The present T cell receptor (beta chain) was sequenced within a study of blood T cell repertoires in COVID-19. Repertoires were generated with immunoSEQ multiplex PCR, while TCRdb's copy carries only in-frame clones and drops some. The sample includes 150,000 to 200,000 clones, 75% to 90% seen only once; the top ten take 10% to 15%. This clonotype originated in a woman in her sixties who had recovered from COVID-19. The sample comprised PBMCs or T cells enriched from blood (not recorded which).

In DNA form, the CDR3 reads TGTGCCACCAGTGACTCTTCCGGGACAGGGTCCAGATGGGATGAGCAGTTCTTC. Encoded protein: CATSDSSGTGSRWDEQFF. The J gene is TRBJ2-1, the V gene TRBV24-1, with TRBD1 matching over 9 bases. This CDR3 has 18 amino acids. J was trimmed by 8 bases and V by 4 bases; bases with no gene match: 17. The germline V gene has CDR1 KGHDR and CDR2 SFDVKD.